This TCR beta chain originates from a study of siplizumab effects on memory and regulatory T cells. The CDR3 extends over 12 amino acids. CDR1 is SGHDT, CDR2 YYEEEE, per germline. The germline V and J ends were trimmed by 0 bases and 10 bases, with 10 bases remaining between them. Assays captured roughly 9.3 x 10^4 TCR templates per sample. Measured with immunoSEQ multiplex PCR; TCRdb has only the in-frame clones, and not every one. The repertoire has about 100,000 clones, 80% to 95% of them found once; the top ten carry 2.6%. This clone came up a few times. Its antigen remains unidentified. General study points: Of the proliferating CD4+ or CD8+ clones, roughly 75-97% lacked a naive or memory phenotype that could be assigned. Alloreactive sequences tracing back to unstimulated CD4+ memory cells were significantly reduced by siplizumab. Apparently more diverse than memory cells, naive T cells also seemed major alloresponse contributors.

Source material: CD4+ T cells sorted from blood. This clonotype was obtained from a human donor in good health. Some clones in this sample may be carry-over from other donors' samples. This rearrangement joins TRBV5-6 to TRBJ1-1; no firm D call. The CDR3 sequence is CASSLGRATAFF. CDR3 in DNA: TGTGCCAGCAGCTTGGGGAGGGCTACAGCTTTCTTT.